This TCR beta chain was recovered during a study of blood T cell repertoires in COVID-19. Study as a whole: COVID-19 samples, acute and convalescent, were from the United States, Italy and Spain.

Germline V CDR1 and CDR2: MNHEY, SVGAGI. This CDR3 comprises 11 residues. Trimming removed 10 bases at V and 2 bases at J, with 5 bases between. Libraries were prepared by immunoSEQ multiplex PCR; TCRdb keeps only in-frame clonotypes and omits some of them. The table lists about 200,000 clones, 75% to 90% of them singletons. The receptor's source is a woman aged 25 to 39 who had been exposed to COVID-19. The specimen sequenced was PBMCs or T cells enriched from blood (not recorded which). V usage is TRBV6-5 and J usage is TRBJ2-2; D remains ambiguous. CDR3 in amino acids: CATFNTGELFF. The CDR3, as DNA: TGTGCCACCTTTAACACCGGGGAGCTGTTTTTT.